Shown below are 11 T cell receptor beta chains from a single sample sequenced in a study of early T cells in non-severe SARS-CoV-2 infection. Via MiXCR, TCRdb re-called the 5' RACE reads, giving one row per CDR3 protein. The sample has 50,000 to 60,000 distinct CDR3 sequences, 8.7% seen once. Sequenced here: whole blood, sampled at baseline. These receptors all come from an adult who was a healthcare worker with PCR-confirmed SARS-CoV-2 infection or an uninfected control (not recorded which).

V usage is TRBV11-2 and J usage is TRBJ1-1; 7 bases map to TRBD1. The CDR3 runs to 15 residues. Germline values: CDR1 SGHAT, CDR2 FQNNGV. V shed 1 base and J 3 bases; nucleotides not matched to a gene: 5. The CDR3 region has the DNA TGTGCCAGCAGCTTAGGAACAGGGGTAGACACTGAAGCTTTCTTT. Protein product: CASSLGTGVDTEAFF.

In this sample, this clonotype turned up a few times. The CDR3 coding sequence is TGCAGCGTTGCCGGGGCCGGAACCGGGGAGCTGTTTTTT. Translating gives CSVAGAGTGELFF. The chain is built from TRBV29-1 and TRBJ2-2; the D gene could be TRBD1 or TRBD2 (5 bases each). CDR1 and CDR2 (germline): SQVTM, ANQGSEA. The ends were cut back, 4 bases at V and 5 bases at J, with 11 bases in the middle. The CDR3 length is 13 residues.

This chain's CDR3 is CATRGYDGETQYF. CDR3 coding DNA: TGTGCCACCCGAGGGTACGACGGGGAGACCCAGTACTTC. V gene TRBV24-1 combines with J gene TRBJ2-5; perhaps TRBD2 as D (5 bases). Trimming left V 9 bases short and J 5 bases short, with 15 bases between. This CDR3 region has 13 residues. Germline values: CDR1 KGHDR, CDR2 SFDVKD.

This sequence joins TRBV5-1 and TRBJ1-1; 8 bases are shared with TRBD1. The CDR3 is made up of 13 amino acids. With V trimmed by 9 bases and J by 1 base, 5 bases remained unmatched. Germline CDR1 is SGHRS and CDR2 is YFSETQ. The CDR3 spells CATGQGGNTEAFF. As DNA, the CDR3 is TGCGCCACCGGACAGGGAGGGAACACTGAAGCTTTCTTT.

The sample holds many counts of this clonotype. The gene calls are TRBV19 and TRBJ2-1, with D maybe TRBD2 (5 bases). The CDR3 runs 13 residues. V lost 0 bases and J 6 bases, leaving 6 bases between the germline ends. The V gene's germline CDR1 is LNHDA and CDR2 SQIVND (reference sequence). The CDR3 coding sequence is TGTGCCAGTAGTATAGATGCGGGCAATGAGCAGTTCTTC. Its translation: CASSIDAGNEQFF.

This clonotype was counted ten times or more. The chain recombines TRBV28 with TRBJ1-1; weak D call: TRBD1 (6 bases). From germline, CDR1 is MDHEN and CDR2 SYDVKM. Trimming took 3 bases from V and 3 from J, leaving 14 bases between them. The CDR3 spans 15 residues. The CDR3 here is CASSFWGAGHTEAFF. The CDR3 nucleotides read TGTGCCAGCAGTTTCTGGGGGGCAGGGCACACTGAAGCTTTCTTT.

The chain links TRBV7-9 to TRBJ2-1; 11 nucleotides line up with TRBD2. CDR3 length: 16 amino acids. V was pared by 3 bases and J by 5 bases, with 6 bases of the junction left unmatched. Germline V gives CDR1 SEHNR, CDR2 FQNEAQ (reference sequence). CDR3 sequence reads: CASSLGTSGQNNEQFF. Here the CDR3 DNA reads TGTGCCAGCAGCTTGGGGACTAGCGGACAAAACAATGAGCAGTTCTTC.

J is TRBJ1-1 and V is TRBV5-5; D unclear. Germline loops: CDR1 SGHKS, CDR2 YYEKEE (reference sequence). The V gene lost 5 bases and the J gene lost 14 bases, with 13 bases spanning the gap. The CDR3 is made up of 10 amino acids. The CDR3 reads CASSSLPEFF. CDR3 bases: TGTGCCAGCAGTTCCCTGCCAGAGTTCTTT.

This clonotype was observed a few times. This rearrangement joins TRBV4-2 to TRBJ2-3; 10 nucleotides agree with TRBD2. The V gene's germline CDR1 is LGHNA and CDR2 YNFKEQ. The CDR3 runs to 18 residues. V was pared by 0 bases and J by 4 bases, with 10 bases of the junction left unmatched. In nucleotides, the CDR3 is TGTGCCAGCAGCCAAGATTGGGCTAGCGGGGGTGGGCCAGATACGCAGTATTTT. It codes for CASSQDWASGGGPDTQYF.

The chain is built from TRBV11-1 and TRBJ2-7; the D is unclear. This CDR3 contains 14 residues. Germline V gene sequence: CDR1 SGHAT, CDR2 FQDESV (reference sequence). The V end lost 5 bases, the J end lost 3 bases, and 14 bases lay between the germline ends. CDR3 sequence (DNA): TGTGCCAGCAGCGATAGACGGAACCGCTACGAGCAGTACTTC. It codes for CASSDRRNRYEQYF. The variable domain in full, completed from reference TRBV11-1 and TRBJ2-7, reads EAEVAQSPRYKITEKSQAVAFWCDPISGHATLYWYRQILGQGPELLVQFQDESVVDDSQLPKDRFSAERLKGVDSTLKIQPAELGDSAMYLCASSDRRNRYEQYFGPGTRLTVT.

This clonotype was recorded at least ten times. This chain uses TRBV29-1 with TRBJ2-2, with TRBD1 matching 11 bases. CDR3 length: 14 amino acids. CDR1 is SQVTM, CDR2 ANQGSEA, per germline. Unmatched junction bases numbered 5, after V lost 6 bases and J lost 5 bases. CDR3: CSVKGQGVTGELFF. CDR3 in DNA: TGCAGCGTCAAGGGACAGGGGGTTACCGGGGAGCTGTTTTTT.